This passage covers 18 T cell receptor beta chains from one sample sequenced in a study of T-cell reconstitution after alpha-beta-depleted transplantation in children. This sample's TCRbeta library carried unique molecular identifier barcodes. From the PCR reads, TCRdb called clonotypes with MiXCR, one entry per CDR3 protein. The sample lists around 240,000 distinct CDR3 sequences, around 7.8% occurring once. The material was PBMCs, mostly from graft donor cells, obtained 180 days after TCRalphabeta/CD19-depleted stem cell transplant. The receptors shown here come from a male patient aged 10 to 17 who had a stem cell transplant for acute lymphoblastic leukemia, so the T cells may come from the graft donor.

About this clonotype itself: A single base separates this from a much larger clone, so it may be a read error. The genes are TRBV6-5 and TRBJ2-1; D might be TRBD2 (5 bases). The length of the CDR3 is 11 residues. Per germline, CDR1 MNHEY and CDR2 SVGAGI. CDR3 DNA: TGTGCCAGCGGTTATTTAGCGGAGCAGTTCTTC. Protein product: CASGYLAEQFF.

Ten or more counts support this clonotype. The chain combines TRBV6-5 with TRBJ2-1; no definite D call. The germline gives CDR1 MNHEY, CDR2 SVGAGI. The CDR3 has 15 residues. V gave up 2 bases and J gave up 6 bases, with 14 bases separating them. CDR3 coding DNA: TGTGCCAGCAGTTACCTCGCTACCCTAAGCAATGAGCAGTTCTTC. Its protein product is CASSYLATLSNEQFF.

There are a few counts of this clonotype. The chain combines TRBV3-1 with TRBJ2-5; D tentatively fits TRBD1 or TRBD2 (6 bases each). The CDR3 loop spans 15 amino acids. The V end was cut by 3 bases, the J end by 5 bases, with 16 bases between. Germline assignment: CDR1 LGHDT and CDR2 YNNKEL (reference sequence). CDR3 in amino acids: CASSQGGGRGETQYF. The CDR3 bases are TGTGCCAGCAGCCAGGGTGGGGGGCGCGGGGAGACCCAGTACTTC.

This clonotype has a count of ten or more. This rearrangement joins TRBV5-4 to TRBJ2-1, with D perhaps TRBD2 (5 bases). CDR3 size: 12 residues. Trimming removed 5 bases at V and 9 bases at J, with 12 bases between. The germline V gene has CDR1 SGHNT and CDR2 YYREEE (reference sequence). CDR3 protein: CASRGRVGEQFF. The CDR3 coding sequence is TGTGCCAGCAGAGGGCGGGTGGGTGAGCAGTTCTTC.

The sample holds many counts of this clonotype. The chain joins TRBV15 to TRBJ2-2; D unclear. Germline V lookup: CDR1 LNHNV, CDR2 YYDKDF (reference sequence). Trimming took off 0 bases at V and 2 bases at J, with 13 bases between the two ends. This CDR3 is built from 17 residues. The CDR3 nucleotides read TGTGCCACCAGCAGAGATCGTCCAAATAAAAACACCGGGGAGCTGTTTTTT. The encoded protein is CATSRDRPNKNTGELFF.

Many counts were recorded for this clonotype. The chain is built from TRBV12-3 or TRBV12-4 and TRBJ1-2; TRBD1 aligns across 9 bases. The CDR3 spans 13 residues. Trimming removed 6 bases from V and 6 bases from J; junction bases left unmatched: 5. The CDR3 DNA is TGTGCCAGCAGGCCGGGACAGGGAAATGGCTACACCTTC. Protein sequence: CASRPGQGNGYTF.

There are many counts of this clonotype. The chain couples TRBV9 to TRBJ2-3, with 7 bases aligning to TRBD2. CDR1 and CDR2 (germline): SGDLS, YYNGEE. The junction had 7 bases not matched to a gene; V was cut back by 2 bases and J by 4 bases. The CDR3 extends over 15 amino acids. CDR3 region: CASSVGGGVADTQYF. CDR3 DNA sequence: TGTGCCAGCAGCGTGGGTGGGGGGGTGGCAGATACGCAGTATTTT.

This clonotype appeared many times. The chain employs TRBV6-5 and TRBJ2-3; D uncertain. The CDR3 extends over 14 amino acids. V lost 0 bases and J 7 bases, leaving 11 bases between the germline ends. Per the germline V gene, CDR1 is MNHEY and CDR2 is SVGAGI. As DNA, the CDR3 is TGTGCCAGCAGTTACTCGATAAGGTCTTATACGCAGTATTTT. Protein: CASSYSIRSYTQYF.

This clonotype was seen repeatedly, ten times or more. This chain links TRBV14 with TRBJ1-2, with D maybe TRBD1 (6 bases). Deletions cut 3 bases from V and 10 bases from J, with 15 bases between. This CDR3 is 13 amino acids long. CDR1 and CDR2 (germline): SGHDN, FVKESK. CDR3 coding DNA: TGTGCCAGCAGCCACTGGAAAGGACAGAACTACACCTTC. This gives the protein CASSHWKGQNYTF.

In its sample, this clonotype was seen many times. The rearrangement joins TRBV6-5 to TRBJ2-7; 7 positions match TRBD1. Trimming at V came to 11 bases and at J to 7 bases, leaving 11 bases not matched to a gene. The CDR3 runs 12 residues. Per the germline V gene, CDR1 is MNHEY and CDR2 is SVGAGI. CDR3 DNA sequence: TGTGCCGCCAGCACTGGGACAGAAGAGCAGTACTTC. This gives the protein CAASTGTEEQYF.

This clonotype has a handful of counts. The genes are TRBV4-3 and TRBJ2-1, with D unresolved. The CDR3 consists of 13 residues. Germline V gene sequence: CDR1 LGHNA, CDR2 YSLEER. Trimming pared 2 bases from V and 2 bases from J, leaving 4 bases between. The CDR3 DNA is TGCGCCAGCAGCCAAAATCCCTACAATGAGCAGTTCTTC. Residues: CASSQNPYNEQFF.

Ten or more counts support this clonotype. The CDR3, as DNA: TGTGCCAGCAGCCAAGGGGGCGGCCAAGGCACCGGGGAGCTGTTTTTT. Its translation: CASSQGGGQGTGELFF. The chain joins TRBV3-1 to TRBJ2-2; D is possibly TRBD1 (5 bases). CDR1 is LGHDT, CDR2 YNNKEL, per germline (reference sequence). This CDR3 comprises 16 residues. Deletions cut 1 base from V and 4 bases from J, with 13 bases between. Full variable domain (outside the CDR3, taken from reference TRBV3-1 and TRBJ2-2): DTAVSQTPKYLVTQMGNDKSIKCEQNLGHDTMYWYKQDSKKFLKIMFSYNNKELIINETVPNRFSPKSPDKAHLNLHINSLELGDSAVYFCASSQGGGQGTGELFFGEGSRLTVL.

This clonotype was picked up many times. The V and J genes are TRBV6-5 and TRBJ2-4; a weak D match, TRBD2 (5 bases). There are 14 residues in the CDR3. Germline CDR1 is MNHEY and CDR2 is SVGAGI. The V gene lost 2 bases and the J gene lost 5 bases, with 10 bases spanning the gap. In DNA form, the CDR3 reads TGTGCCAGCAGTTACCGGGGATCCCAAAACATTCAGTACTTC. It specifies CASSYRGSQNIQYF.

The rearrangement uses TRBV19 and TRBJ1-4; D remains unclear. Germline loops: CDR1 LNHDA, CDR2 SQIVND (reference sequence). The CDR3 is made up of 14 amino acids. The V gene lost 2 bases and the J gene lost 4 bases, with 8 bases spanning the gap. The CDR3 loop reads CASSIRWSNEKLFF. As DNA, the CDR3 is TGTGCCAGTAGTATACGATGGAGTAATGAAAAACTGTTTTTT. The full variable domain, in which reference TRBV19 and TRBJ1-4 provide the parts outside the CDR3, is DGGITQSPKYLFRKEGQNVTLSCEQNLNHDAMYWYRQDPGQGLRLIYYSQIVNDFQKGDIAEGYSVSREKKESFPLTVTSAQKNPTAFYLCASSIRWSNEKLFFGSGTQLSVL.

This clonotype was found many times. The genes are TRBV12-3 or TRBV12-4 and TRBJ2-6, with 10 bases matching TRBD1. The CDR3 has 17 amino acids. V lost 2 bases to trimming and J lost 4 bases; unmatched junction nucleotides: 5. The CDR3 DNA reads TGTGCCAGCAGTTTATTGGGACAGGGGTCGGGGGCCAACGTCCTGACTTTC. This gives the protein CASSLLGQGSGANVLTF.

The chain carries TRBV19 and TRBJ2-3; D is uncertain. Germline values: CDR1 LNHDA, CDR2 SQIVND (reference sequence). The CDR3 sequence is 15 residues long. V was cut by 5 bases and J by 6 bases, with 18 bases left in between. The CDR3 nucleotides are TGTGCCAGTAGTTCCGACTCCGTATATCAGGATACGCAGTATTTT. This sequence encodes CASSSDSVYQDTQYF. The whole variable domain, remainder taken from reference TRBV19 and TRBJ2-3, is DGGITQSPKYLFRKEGQNVTLSCEQNLNHDAMYWYRQDPGQGLRLIYYSQIVNDFQKGDIAEGYSVSREKKESFPLTVTSAQKNPTAFYLCASSSDSVYQDTQYFGPGTRLTVL.

This clonotype showed up many times. The chain uses TRBV7-2 and TRBJ2-3, with D perhaps TRBD1 (6 bases). This CDR3 spans 11 amino acids. V was shortened by 9 bases and J by 8 bases, with 12 bases between the two germline ends. Germline V CDR1 and CDR2: SGHTA, FQGNSA. CDR3 nucleotide sequence: TGTGCCAGAGCAGGGGCGAGTACGCAGTATTTT. Protein product: CARAGASTQYF. The full variable domain, with the rest looked up from reference TRBV7-2 and TRBJ2-3, is GAGVSQSPSNKVTEKGKDVELRCDPISGHTALYWYRQSLGQGLEFLIYFQGNSAPDKSGLPSDRFSAERTGGSVSTLTIQRTQQEDSAVYLCARAGASTQYFGPGTRLTVL.

With regard to this clonotype: One base away lies a much larger clone, so this may be a sequencing read error. This sequence joins TRBV28 and TRBJ2-7; D may be TRBD2 (6 bases). CDR3 length equals 14 residues. The germline V and J ends were trimmed by 4 bases and 6 bases, with 16 bases remaining between them. Germline V gene sequence: CDR1 MDHEN, CDR2 SYDVKM. Written as DNA, the CDR3 is TGTGCCAGCAGTTGGCCATTCAGGAGGGGCGAGCAGTACTTC. Its translation is CASSWPFRRGEQYF.